This T cell receptor beta chain originates from a study of cytomegalovirus exposure and HLA in healthy donors. With 60 Vbeta and 13 Jbeta primers, the PCR was carried out. Only in-frame clones appear in the TCRdb table, and some are missing; sequencing was by immunoSEQ multiplex PCR. Of roughly 200,000 clones in the sample, 75% are singletons; the top ten hold around 3%. This CDR3 is built from 18 residues. With 4 bases removed from V and 0 bases from J, the gap between germline ends came to 16 bases. Germline lookup yields CDR1 SEHNR and CDR2 FQNEAQ (reference sequence). V is TRBV7-9 and J is TRBJ1-6; possibly TRBD1 for D (5 bases). The receptor was derived from a male donor in good health and CMV-seronegative. Sequences were obtained from PBMCs. Here the CDR3 DNA reads TGTGCCAGCAGCTCCCGTGGGGGGACCTCCTCCTATAATTCACCCCTCCACTTT. The encoded protein is CASSSRGGTSSYNSPLHF. The variable domain in full, completed from reference TRBV7-9 and TRBJ1-6, reads DTGVSQNPRHKITKRGQNVTFRCDPISEHNRLYWYRQTLGQGPEFLTYFQNEAQLEKSRLLSDRFSAERPKGSFSTLEIQRTEQGDSAMYLCASSSRGGTSSYNSPLHFGNGTRLTVT.